A single TCR beta chain is shown here with its context. The table came from immunoSEQ multiplex PCR; TCRdb's copy has only in-frame clones and leaves some out. The table includes tens of thousands of clones, 85% to 95% detected once. This specimen comes from a study of blood T cell repertoires in COVID-19. The CDR3 is made up of 15 amino acids. CDR1 SGHRS and CDR2 YFSETQ come from the germline V gene. J gave up 0 bases and V 1 base, and 4 bases lay outside the gene matches. This TCR was sampled from a woman of 80 years or more with acute or convalescent COVID-19. The sample consisted of peripheral blood. The chain employs TRBV5-1 and TRBJ2-7; 7 bases map to TRBD2. The CDR3 reads CASSLSGRASYEQYF. The CDR3 nucleotides read TGCGCCAGCAGCTTGAGTGGGAGGGCCTCCTACGAGCAGTACTTC.